The present T cell receptor beta chain was sequenced within a study of shared clonotypes between healthy human individuals. Study-level results: Naive subsets usually exceeded memory subsets in estimated richness.

V was clipped by 5 bases and J by 2 bases, with 6 bases between them. There are 12 residues in the CDR3. Germline V gene data show CDR1 as MDHEN and CDR2 as SYDVKM. Notes on this clone: The antigen remains undetermined. Other nucleotide sequences in the sample specify the same CDR3.

The table came from immunoSEQ multiplex PCR; TCRdb's copy has only in-frame clones and leaves some out. The data contain roughly 2.4 million clones, 95% of them singletons. The J gene is TRBJ1-2, the V gene TRBV28; D is uncertain. The receptor was isolated from a man aged 18 to 35 in good health. The sequencing sample was made of naive CD4+ T cells sorted from blood. Subset here: CD45RA+ positively selected. The CDR3 protein is CASSPRNYGYTF. In DNA, the CDR3 is TGTGCCAGCAGTCCAAGGAACTATGGCTACACCTTC.